This is a list of T cell receptor beta chains from one sample in a study of technical replicates of blood from a few donors. Sequenced by immunoSEQ multiplex PCR; TCRdb stores in-frame clones only, minus some. Among about 85,000 clones listed, roughly 94% were seen once. Sequencing was done on a sample of T cells isolated from PBMCs. These receptors were taken from a human donor in good health. Each CDR3 is given with its conserved first and last residue. The order of the fields is V gene, J gene, clone size, D gene, CDR3 protein, CDR3 DNA. A D gene is named only where the DNA matches it firmly. Only some rows state a clone size, as once, few, many or a class for expanded clones.

>TRBV6-5|TRBJ2-1|.|.
CASSSFLNEQFF
TGTGCCAGCAGTTCCTTCCTGAATGAGCAGTTCTTC
>TRBV10-3|TRBJ2-4|.|TRBD2
CATGLAGTKNIQYF
TGTGCCACCGGACTAGCGGGGACCAAAAACATTCAGTACTTC
>TRBV4-1|TRBJ1-2|.|.
CASSQDIYYGYTF
TGCGCCAGCAGCCAGGACATCTACTATGGCTACACCTTC
>TRBV27|TRBJ1-5|.|TRBD1
CASSFFGTGRLEQPQHF
TGTGCCAGCAGTTTTTTTGGGACAGGGCGTTTAGAGCAGCCCCAGCATTTT
>TRBV6-5|TRBJ1-2|.|.
CASTRAGNYGYTF
TGTGCCAGCACCCGAGCAGGGAACTATGGCTACACCTTC
>TRBV6-5|TRBJ1-5|.|.
CASRVGQYQPQHF
TGTGCCAGCAGGGTTGGACAGTATCAGCCCCAGCATTTT
>TRBV5-8|TRBJ2-7|.|TRBD1
CASSARDRADRQDF
TGTGCCAGCTCCGCCCGGGACAGGGCTGATAGACAGGACTTC
>TRBV2|TRBJ2-1|.|TRBD2
CANPGLAGTEQFF
TGTGCCAACCCAGGACTAGCGGGAACGGAGCAGTTCTTC
>TRBV10-2|TRBJ2-3|.|.
CASSPGYGTDTQYF
TGCGCCAGCAGTCCGGGATACGGTACAGATACGCAGTATTTT
>TRBV2|TRBJ1-4|once|.
CASSPGTWGEKLFF
TGTGCCAGCAGTCCCGGGACATGGGGTGAAAAACTGTTTTTT
>TRBV11-2|TRBJ2-7|.|.
CASSFTGEYEQYF
TGTGCCAGCAGCTTTACCGGGGAGTACGAGCAGTACTTC
>TRBV15|TRBJ1-3|.|.
CATTGGVSNTIYF
TGTGCCACCACCGGGGGGGTATCGAACACCATATATTTT
>TRBV9|TRBJ2-7|.|.
CASSVGGDTEQYF
TGTGCCAGCAGCGTAGGGGGAGACACCGAGCAGTACTTC
>TRBV6-5|TRBJ2-3|.|TRBD1
CASSNGGQGTDTQYF
TGTGCCAGCAGTAACGGGGGACAGGGGACAGATACGCAGTATTTT
>TRBV6-1|TRBJ1-5|once|.
CASSDLARQPQHF
TGTGCCAGCAGTGATCTGGCCCGCCAGCCCCAGCATTTT
>TRBV11-1|TRBJ1-1|.|.
CASSLVRDTLGTEAFF
TGTGCCAGCAGCTTAGTTCGGGACACTTTGGGGACTGAAGCTTTCTTT
>TRBV13|TRBJ2-1|.|TRBD2
CASSLGLAGPDEQFF
TGTGCCAGCAGCTTAGGGCTAGCGGGGCCCGATGAGCAGTTCTTC
>TRBV10-3|TRBJ2-1|.|TRBD1
CAISYTGENYNEQFF
TGTGCCATCAGTTATACAGGGGAGAATTACAATGAGCAGTTCTTC
>TRBV4-3|TRBJ2-7|.|.
CASSLRGGPYEQYF
TGCGCCAGCAGCCTAAGGGGAGGTCCCTACGAGCAGTACTTC
>TRBV10-3|TRBJ1-1|.|.
CAISDTGNTEAFF
TGTGCCATCAGCGATACAGGGAACACTGAAGCTTTCTTT
>TRBV5-1|TRBJ2-1|.|TRBD1
CASSFPGQEIPEQFF
TGCGCCAGCAGCTTTCCGGGACAGGAGATTCCTGAGCAGTTCTTC
>TRBV19|TRBJ1-2|.|TRBD1
CASSIRDSNYGYTF
TGTGCCAGTAGTATCCGGGACAGTAACTATGGCTACACCTTC
>TRBV6-6|TRBJ1-3|.|.
CASSWYREEPIYF
TGTGCCAGCAGTTGGTATAGGGAGGAGCCCATATATTTT
>TRBV19|TRBJ2-7|.|TRBD1
CASSFGQGGYEQYF
TGTGCCAGTAGTTTCGGACAGGGGGGGTACGAGCAGTACTTC
>TRBV20-1|TRBJ1-1|.|.
CSVDSTEAFF
TGCAGTGTGGACAGCACTGAAGCTTTCTTT
>TRBV5-1|TRBJ2-7|.|TRBD2
CASSFGTSGISYEQYF
TGCGCCAGCAGCTTCGGGACTAGCGGGATTTCCTACGAGCAGTACTTC
>TRBV11-2|TRBJ2-2|.|.
CASSFLEGGELFF
TGTGCCAGCAGCTTTTTGGAGGGCGGGGAGCTGTTTTTT
>TRBV14|TRBJ1-2|once|.
CASSQLGGGGYTF
TGTGCCAGCAGCCAACTAGGGGGTGGTGGCTACACCTTC
>TRBV5-4|TRBJ1-2|.|.
CASSQPPGEGDGYTF
TGTGCCAGCAGCCAACCACCAGGGGAAGGGGATGGCTACACCTTC
>TRBV10-1|TRBJ2-3|.|TRBD1
CASSSGQGGDLDTQYF
TGCGCCAGCAGTAGTGGACAGGGGGGAGATCTAGATACGCAGTATTTT
>TRBV4-1|TRBJ2-1|.|.
CASSQGQRTISYNEQFF
TGCGCCAGCAGCCAAGGACAGCGCACCATCTCCTACAATGAGCAGTTCTTC
>TRBV19|TRBJ2-3|.|TRBD2
CASSIELAGATDTQYF
TGTGCCAGTAGTATAGAACTAGCGGGAGCTACAGATACGCAGTATTTT
>TRBV5-4|TRBJ2-3|.|.
CASSLALSTDTQYF
TGTGCCAGCAGCTTGGCCTTAAGCACAGATACGCAGTATTTT
>TRBV5-1|TRBJ1-4|.|.
CASSLALGEGEKLFF
TGCGCCAGCAGCTTGGCCTTAGGGGAGGGTGAAAAACTGTTTTTT
>TRBV27|TRBJ2-7|.|.
CASSLAEFSYEQYF
TGTGCCAGCAGTTTGGCGGAGTTCTCCTACGAGCAGTACTTC
>TRBV6-1|TRBJ2-7|.|.
CASSEEDGSLYEQYF
TGTGCCAGCAGTGAAGAAGACGGGAGTCTGTACGAGCAGTACTTC
>TRBV30|TRBJ2-1|.|.
CAWDNRDNEQFF
TGTGCCTGGGACAACAGGGATAATGAGCAGTTCTTC
>TRBV28|TRBJ2-2|.|.
CASSLYGGTGELFF
TGTGCCAGCAGTTTATACGGGGGAACCGGGGAGCTGTTTTTT
>TRBV6-5|TRBJ2-6|.|TRBD1
CAAGGSGANVLTF
TGTGCCGCAGGGGGCTCTGGGGCCAACGTCCTGACTTTC
>TRBV30|TRBJ2-7|.|.
CAWSRTGGDWEQYF
TGTGCCTGGAGTCGTACAGGTGGGGACTGGGAGCAGTACTTC